These T cell receptor beta chains were read from a single sample in a study. Produced via immunoSEQ multiplex PCR; TCRdb's table is partial and in-frame only. Among some 70,000 clones listed, 90% to 95% were seen once. Sequencing was performed on PBMCs. Source of these receptors: a middle-aged man with rheumatoid arthritis. CDR3s include the opening cysteine and the closing phenylalanine or tryptophan. A D gene is named only where the DNA matches it firmly. A row's size may be missing; if present it is once, few, many or a size class.

CASSLAFADRGLHNEQFF TGTGCCAGCAGCTTAGCTTTCGCGGACAGGGGTTTACACAATGAGCAGTTCTTC TRBD1 TRBJ2-1 TRBV7-9 once
CASSGREGRGNTEAFF TGTGCCAGCAGCGGCCGGGAGGGGCGTGGGAACACTGAAGCTTTCTTT - TRBJ1-1 TRBV27 -
CSVEDPRERDTQYF TGCAGCGTTGAAGATCCCCGGGAAAGGGATACGCAGTATTTT - TRBJ2-3 TRBV29-1 -
CASLLAGVDTGELFF TGTGCCAGCTTGTTAGCGGGAGTCGACACCGGGGAGCTGTTTTTT TRBD2 TRBJ2-2 TRBV18 -
CASSKRQGAIQETQYF TGTGCCAGCAGCAAGAGACAGGGGGCGATTCAAGAGACCCAGTACTTC TRBD1 TRBJ2-5 TRBV11-2 -
CASSYSRVTYEQYF TGTGCCAGCAGTTACTCGCGAGTGACCTACGAGCAGTACTTC - TRBJ2-7 TRBV6-5 -
CASGPTGNTIYF TGTGCCAGCGGGCCAACTGGAAACACCATATATTTT - TRBJ1-3 TRBV2 -
CASSLLLGGNTIYF TGTGCCAGCAGTTTACTCCTCGGTGGAAACACCATATATTTT - TRBJ1-3 TRBV28 -
CASSLSRRLNTEAFF TGCGCCAGCAGCTTGTCGAGAAGATTGAACACTGAAGCTTTCTTT - TRBJ1-1 TRBV5-1 -
CASSQNTEAFF TGTGCCAGCTCCCAGAACACTGAAGCTTTCTTT - TRBJ1-1 TRBV12-3/TRBV12-4 once
CASIQDRNQPQHF TGTGCCAGCATTCAAGACAGGAATCAGCCCCAGCATTTT - TRBJ1-5 TRBV6-5 -
CASSQDGSGGAWETQYF TGCGCCAGCAGCCAAGATGGCAGCGGGGGGGCCTGGGAGACCCAGTACTTC TRBD2 TRBJ2-5 TRBV4-1 -
CASSEALRLAGVQETQYF TGTGCCAGCAGTGAAGCGCTTCGGCTAGCGGGAGTTCAAGAGACCCAGTACTTC TRBD2 TRBJ2-5 TRBV6-1 -
CASSYYNTGYGYTF TGTGCCAGCAGTTACTATAACACGGGGTATGGCTACACCTTC - TRBJ1-2 TRBV6-5 -
CASSSPYDRLYGYTF TGTGCCAGCAGTTCACCCTACGACAGGCTCTATGGCTACACCTTC - TRBJ1-2 TRBV6-5 -
CASSLRWRDAAFF TGTGCCAGCAGTTTACGTTGGAGGGATGCAGCTTTCTTT - TRBJ1-1 TRBV12-3/TRBV12-4 -
CASSQDNIRQPQHF TGTGCCAGCAGCCAAGATAATATTAGACAGCCCCAGCATTTT - TRBJ1-5 TRBV3-1/TRBV3-2 -
CASSLSGGETQYF TGTGCCAGCAGCTTATCAGGGGGAGAGACCCAGTACTTC TRBD1 TRBJ2-5 TRBV7-3 -
CASSQDSGRRYF TGTGCCAGCAGCCAGGACAGTGGCCGACGGTACTTC - TRBJ2-4 TRBV7-9 -
CATSDYGRGPREDTQYF TGTGCCACCAGTGATTATGGGCGGGGGCCCAGGGAAGATACGCAGTATTTT - TRBJ2-3 TRBV24-1 -
CASSTPSGERAYGYTF TGTGCCAGCAGTACACCCTCAGGGGAGAGGGCTTATGGCTACACCTTC - TRBJ1-2 TRBV28 -
CASTSGAWTGELFF TGTGCCAGCACCTCCGGGGCCTGGACCGGGGAGCTGTTTTTT - TRBJ2-2 TRBV6-4 -
CATRDRTTEAFF TGTGCCACCCGGGACAGAACCACTGAAGCTTTCTTT TRBD1 TRBJ1-1 TRBV27 -
CASIENTEAFF TGTGCCAGTATTGAGAACACTGAAGCTTTCTTT - TRBJ1-1 TRBV19 -
CASSKNRGSSYNEQFF TGTGCCAGCAGTAAAAACAGGGGGAGCTCCTACAATGAGCAGTTCTTC TRBD1 TRBJ2-1 TRBV27 -
CASSKRGEITSNQPQHF TGTGCCAGCAGCAAAAGGGGGGAGATCACTAGCAATCAGCCCCAGCATTTT - TRBJ1-5 TRBV21-1 -
CASSPSGPTDTQYF TGTGCCAGCAGTCCGTCCGGACCGACAGATACGCAGTATTTT - TRBJ2-3 TRBV27 -
CATSDGQGVVEKLFF TGTGCCACCAGTGATGGACAGGGGGTTGTTGAAAAACTGTTTTTT TRBD1 TRBJ1-4 TRBV24-1 -
CASSPSGDNYGYTF TGTGCCAGCTCACCGTCCGGAGACAACTATGGCTACACCTTC - TRBJ1-2 TRBV18 -
CASSLGGTGPGNTEAFF TGTGCCAGCAGCTTAGGCGGGACAGGGCCAGGAAACACTGAAGCTTTCTTT TRBD1 TRBJ1-1 TRBV7-9 once
CASSSQGAIQPQHF TGTGCCAGCAGCTCACAGGGGGCGATCCAGCCCCAGCATTTT TRBD1 TRBJ1-5 TRBV5-6 -
CASSVDDRGTEAFF TGTGCCAGCAGCGTCGATGACAGGGGAACTGAAGCTTTCTTT TRBD1 TRBJ1-1 TRBV9 -
CASSPSGDEQYF TGTGCCAGCTCACCGTCAGGGGACGAGCAGTACTTC - TRBJ2-7 TRBV18 -
CASSSGTGNQPQHF TGTGCCAGCAGCTCTGGGACGGGGAATCAGCCCCAGCATTTT - TRBJ1-5 TRBV7-8 once
CASSEGATGDRGRNTEAFF TGTGCCAGCAGTGAAGGTGCGACTGGGGACAGGGGGCGGAACACTGAAGCTTTCTTT TRBD1 TRBJ1-1 TRBV2 -
CASSQVHLTEAFF TGCGCCAGCAGCCAAGTACATTTGACTGAAGCTTTCTTT - TRBJ1-1 TRBV4-1 -
CASSPLKAGYSGNTIYF TGTGCCAGCAGCCCCCTAAAGGCAGGATACTCTGGAAACACCATATATTTT - TRBJ1-3 TRBV4-2 -
CASREDSQTYNEQFF TGCGCCAGCCGGGAAGACAGCCAGACCTACAATGAGCAGTTCTTC - TRBJ2-1 TRBV5-1 -
CASSMGPITGSNTEAFF TGTGCCAGTAGTATGGGCCCAATAACAGGGTCCAACACTGAAGCTTTCTTT - TRBJ1-1 TRBV19 -
CASSRLAGSGYEQYF TGCGCCAGCAGTCGACTAGCGGGAAGCGGTTACGAGCAGTACTTC TRBD2 TRBJ2-7 TRBV4-1 -
CASSFPGQYNEQFF TGTGCCAGCAGCTTCCCGGGACAGTACAATGAGCAGTTCTTC TRBD1 TRBJ2-1 TRBV7-2 -
CASSPGSSGFQETQYF TGCGCCAGCAGCCCGGGTAGCAGCGGGTTCCAAGAGACCCAGTACTTC - TRBJ2-5 TRBV5-1 -
CASSPPTSGTSYEQYF TGTGCCAGCTCACCACCTACTAGCGGGACGTCCTACGAGCAGTACTTC TRBD2 TRBJ2-7 TRBV18 -
CASASGVTLAKNIQYF TGTGCCAGCGCTTCTGGGGTTACCTTAGCCAAAAACATTCAGTACTTC - TRBJ2-4 TRBV18 once
CASSKRTASTTNEKLFF TGTGCCAGCAGTAAACGGACAGCCAGCACAACTAATGAAAAACTGTTTTTT - TRBJ1-4 TRBV27 -